The 14 T cell receptor beta chains below all came from one sample that was sequenced in a study of graft-versus-host responses after intestinal transplantation. The method was immunoSEQ multiplex PCR; TCRdb's version includes in-frame clones alone and lacks a portion of them. Altogether about 10,000 clones are present, roughly a third being singletons, with the ten largest covering 1.5% to 2%. Specimen: alloreactive CD4+ T cells from a mixed lymphocyte reaction culture, collected before transplantation. Subset denoted: CFSE-low proliferating T cells sorted from roughly six-day pre-transplant mixed lymphocyte reaction (GvH or HvG direction). These receptor sequences come from a human patient who was an organ donor for intestinal transplantation.

This clone has just a few counts. The chain carries TRBV18 and TRBJ1-6; no firm D call. CDR3 length: 14 residues. V dropped 6 bases and J dropped 6 bases, with 12 bases sitting between them. Germline CDR1 and CDR2: KGHSH and LQKENI. CDR3 region: CASSSAGGNSPLHF. CDR3 nucleotide sequence: TGTGCCAGCTCCTCCGCAGGTGGTAATTCACCCCTCCACTTT.

Comments on this clone: The germline gene is not matched at one end of the junction; a read error may be the cause. The chain joins TRBV5-4 to TRBJ1-5; 8 positions agree with TRBD1. This CDR3 comprises 15 residues. Looked up from germline, CDR1 is SGHNT and CDR2 is YYREEE (reference sequence). The CDR3 DNA follows: TGCGCCAGCAGCCAATACAGGGGACAGGATCAGCCCCAGCATTTT. It codes for CASSQYRGQDQPQHF.

The V call is TRBV18, the J call TRBJ2-3; D is ambiguous. The CDR3 is made up of 17 amino acids. The germline gives CDR1 KGHSH, CDR2 LQKENI. With 6 bases removed from V and 0 bases from J, the gap between germline ends came to 19 bases. In DNA, the CDR3 is TGTGCCAGCTCGTCCCTAGTGTCCGCCCTTAGCACAGATACGCAGTATTTT. It encodes CASSSLVSALSTDTQYF.

This clone has just a few counts. This chain connects TRBV6-6 to TRBJ2-6; no reliable D call. The CDR3 is made up of 14 amino acids. CDR1 is MNHNY and CDR2 is SVGAGI in the germline V gene (reference sequence). Trimming pared 9 bases from V and 0 bases from J, leaving 9 bases between. The CDR3 protein is CASHPSSGANVLTF. CDR3 bases: TGTGCCAGTCATCCCAGCTCTGGGGCCAACGTCCTGACTTTC.

The CDR3: CASSLGAGVGNTIYF. The CDR3 DNA reads as TGTGCCAGCAGCTTGGGGGCAGGGGTTGGAAACACCATATATTTT. This rearrangement joins TRBV5-5 to TRBJ1-3, with D maybe TRBD1 (6 bases). The V and J ends lost 0 bases and 3 bases respectively, with 10 bases between them. The CDR3 sequence is 15 residues long. Per germline, CDR1 SGHKS and CDR2 YYEKEE (reference sequence).

This chain joins TRBV11-2 and TRBJ2-1; possible D gene TRBD2, 7 bases. The length of the CDR3 is 15 residues. Germline-derived CDR1 and CDR2 are SGHAT and FQNNGV. Deletions cut 11 bases from V and 6 bases from J, with 23 bases between. For the CDR3, the DNA is TGTGCCTGGGCCCCGCAAGGGGGGGTTTTCAATGAGCAGTTCTTC. It codes for CAWAPQGGVFNEQFF. The full variable domain, with the rest looked up from reference TRBV11-2 and TRBJ2-1, is EAGVAQSPRYKIIEKRQSVAFWCNPISGHATLYWYQQILGQGPKLLIQFQNNGVVDDSQLPKDRFSAERLKGVDSTLKIQPAKLEDSAVYLCAWAPQGGVFNEQFFGPGTRLTVL.

This clone was seen a few times. The chain employs TRBV5-1 and TRBJ2-5; 7 bases line up with TRBD2. The junction had 14 bases not matched to a gene; V was cut back by 4 bases and J by 5 bases. Germline V CDR1 and CDR2: SGHRS, YFSETQ. CDR3 length: 16 residues. The CDR3 here is CASSPRVSGLSETQYF. The CDR3, as DNA: TGCGCCAGCAGCCCGCGGGTTAGCGGGTTGTCGGAGACCCAGTACTTC.

Only a few counts were recorded for this clone. The chain's CDR3 is CSAYRGGTQYF. CDR3 DNA: TGCAGTGCGTACAGAGGGGGAACGCAGTATTTT. The gene calls are TRBV20-1 and TRBJ2-3, with D possibly matching TRBD1 (6 bases). The germline CDR1 and CDR2 sequences are DFQATT and SNEGSKA (reference sequence). Deletions cut 6 bases from V and 9 bases from J, with 13 bases between. The CDR3 is made up of 11 amino acids.

The rearrangement uses TRBV5-5 and TRBJ2-3; TRBD2 aligns across 10 bases. The length of the CDR3 is 15 residues. Germline CDR1 SGHKS, CDR2 YYEKEE (reference sequence). V gave up 6 bases and J gave up 2 bases; unmatched junction bases: 6. The CDR3 spells CASKILAGITDTQYF. Here the CDR3 DNA reads TGTGCCAGCAAGATACTAGCGGGGATCACAGATACGCAGTATTTT.

The rearrangement uses TRBV5-6 and TRBJ2-2, with 10 nucleotides matching TRBD1. V shed 4 bases, J shed 4 bases, and the junction held 4 bases outside the gene matches. Per the germline V gene, CDR1 is SGHDT and CDR2 is YYEEEE. There are 15 residues in the CDR3. The CDR3 bases are TGTGCCAGCAGCCGCGACAGGGGGCGCACCGGGGAGCTGTTTTTT. Translating gives CASSRDRGRTGELFF.

V usage is TRBV12-2 and J usage is TRBJ2-3; TRBD1, the table's D call, lacks a check against the DNA. TRBV12-2 is annotated as a pseudogene. CDR3 size: 15 residues. Here the CDR3 DNA reads TGTGCAAGTCGCTTTGGACAGGGGGAGGGAGATACGCAGTATTTT. It codes for CASRFGQGEGDTQYF.

The chain has TRBV15 and TRBJ2-1; D perhaps matches TRBD2 (5 bases). Between the trimmed V and J ends, which lost 5 bases and 10 bases, there was a span of 15 bases. CDR1 is LNHNV and CDR2 is YYDKDF in the germline V gene (reference sequence). This CDR3 spans 13 amino acids. CDR3 bases: TGTGCCACCAGCTCGGGGTTGCGCCGGGAGCAGTTCTTC. This sequence encodes CATSSGLRREQFF.

The chain combines TRBV30 with TRBJ1-3; D gene ambiguous. The CDR3 totals 14 residues. The V gene's germline CDR1 is GTSNPN and CDR2 SVGIG (reference sequence). The V and J ends lost 0 bases and 1 base respectively, with 7 bases between them. The CDR3 DNA reads as TGTGCCTGGAGTGTACTTATATCTGGAAACACCATATATTTT. Translation: CAWSVLISGNTIYF.

The chain couples TRBV12-5 to TRBJ1-2, with 11 nucleotides matching TRBD1. The CDR3 has 15 residues. CDR1 LGHNT and CDR2 FRNRAP come from the germline V gene. V lost 7 bases to trimming and J lost 8 bases; unmatched junction nucleotides: 12. The CDR3 nucleotides are TGTGCTAGTGACGGACAGGGGGCGAGTCTGCTCGGCTACACCTTC. Translated, it gives CASDGQGASLLGYTF.